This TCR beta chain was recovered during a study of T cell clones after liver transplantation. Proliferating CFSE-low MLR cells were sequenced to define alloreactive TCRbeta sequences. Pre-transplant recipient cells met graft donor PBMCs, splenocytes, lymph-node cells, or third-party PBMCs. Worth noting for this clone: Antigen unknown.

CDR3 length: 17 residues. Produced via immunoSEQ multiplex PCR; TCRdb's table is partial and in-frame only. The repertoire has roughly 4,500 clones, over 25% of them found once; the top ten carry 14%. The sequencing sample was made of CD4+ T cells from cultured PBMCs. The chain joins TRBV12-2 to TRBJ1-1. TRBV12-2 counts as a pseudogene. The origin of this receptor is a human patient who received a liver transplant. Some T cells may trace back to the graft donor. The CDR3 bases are TGTGCAAGTCGTGACTTGGTTAGACACTTTGTCGACACTGAAGCTTTCTTT. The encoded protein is CASRDLVRHFVDTEAFF.